One and the same sample provided the 12 T cell receptor beta chains below, sequenced in a study of OX40 agonist ivuxolimab in advanced cancers. The assay was immunoSEQ multiplex PCR, and TCRdb's table has in-frame clones only and misses some. The table records some 79,000 clones, around 90% of them present only once. The source material was CD4+ or CD8+ T cells sorted from blood, sampled in a trial of the OX40 agonist ivuxolimab. Receptors were obtained from an adult with an advanced solid tumor such as melanoma, head and neck, liver or kidney cancer.

The CDR3 sequence is CASSQDRGGSTDTQYF. The CDR3 nucleotides are TGTGCCAGCAGCCAAGATCGAGGGGGGAGCACAGATACGCAGTATTTT. The chain recombines TRBV14 with TRBJ2-3; TRBD1 or TRBD2 may be the D gene (6 bases each). Trimming took 0 bases from V and 0 from J, leaving 10 bases between them. The CDR3 loop spans 16 amino acids. The germline gives CDR1 SGHDN, CDR2 FVKESK.

The gene calls are TRBV5-4 and TRBJ2-1; 7 nucleotides match TRBD2. CDR1 is SGHNT, CDR2 YYREEE, per germline (reference sequence). This CDR3 has 14 residues. V lost 0 bases, J lost 3 bases, and 0 bases stayed unmatched. The DNA of the CDR3 is TGTGCCAGCAGCTTGGCTAGCGGCTACAATGAGCAGTTCTTC. Translation: CASSLASGYNEQFF.

V is TRBV6-1 and J is TRBJ2-2, with D tentatively TRBD2 (6 bases). CDR3 size: 14 residues. Trimming removed 8 bases from V and 1 base from J, with 11 bases in between. Germline V lookup: CDR1 MNHNS, CDR2 SASEGT. The CDR3 DNA reads as TGTGCCAGCCGAGCGGGCCAGAACACCGGGGAGCTGTTTTTT. Translated, it gives CASRAGQNTGELFF.

The chain is built from TRBV30 and TRBJ2-5, with D possibly matching TRBD1 (6 bases). The CDR3 runs to 11 residues. The ends were cut back, 0 bases at V and 10 bases at J, with 9 bases in the middle. Germline loops: CDR1 GTSNPN, CDR2 SVGIG (reference sequence). CDR3 nucleotides: TGTGCCTGGAGTGTTTACAGGGACCAGTACTTC. It yields the protein CAWSVYRDQYF. Full variable domain (rest looked up from reference TRBV30 and TRBJ2-5): SQTIHQWPATLVQPVGSPLSLECTVEGTSNPNLYWYRQAAGRGLQLLFYSVGIGQISSEVPQNLSASRPQDRQFILSSKKLLLSDSGFYLCAWSVYRDQYFGPGTRLLVL.

The rearrangement joins TRBV12-5 to TRBJ2-5; TRBD1 aligns across 7 bases. The CDR3 has 14 residues. Trimming removed 1 base from V and 4 bases from J; junction bases left unmatched: 3. Germline-derived CDR1 and CDR2 are LGHNT and FRNRAP. As DNA, the CDR3 is TGTGCTAGTGGTTTGGGAACAGGGGTAGAGACCCAGTACTTC. It specifies CASGLGTGVETQYF.

V usage is TRBV11-2 and J usage is TRBJ2-7, with 10 nucleotides matching TRBD1. The V and J ends lost 0 bases and 6 bases, in that order; junction bases with no gene match: 5. This CDR3 has 15 residues. Germline CDR1 reads SGHAT; CDR2 reads FQNNGV. CDR3 sequence reads: CASSLEGQGTLEQYF. The CDR3 DNA reads TGTGCCAGCAGCTTAGAGGGACAGGGGACACTCGAGCAGTACTTC.

This clone was counted only a few times. The chain has TRBV21-1 and TRBJ2-3; the D call of TRBD2 is as the table states it, not checked on the DNA. TRBV21-1 is noted as a pseudogene. There are 15 residues in the CDR3. The CDR3 is CASSNRDWVTDTQYF. The CDR3 bases are TGTGCCAGCAGCAACCGGGACTGGGTCACAGATACGCAGTATTTT.

The CDR3 region has the DNA TGTGCCACCAGCGCAAGACTAGCCCCAGATACGCAGTATTTT. As protein: CATSARLAPDTQYF. The genes are TRBV15 and TRBJ2-3; 7 bases align to TRBD2. This CDR3 is 14 amino acids long. The V gene end was trimmed by 5 bases and the J gene end by 4 bases; junction bases not matched to a gene: 6. Germline V gives CDR1 LNHNV, CDR2 YYDKDF (reference sequence).

The chain couples TRBV7-9 to TRBJ2-7, with D perhaps TRBD2 (6 bases). The CDR3 is 13 residues long. The germline gives CDR1 SEHNR, CDR2 FQNEAQ (reference sequence). With 0 bases removed from V and 4 bases from J, the gap between germline ends came to 7 bases. The CDR3 spells CASSLAGGYEQYF. The CDR3 DNA reads as TGTGCCAGCAGCTTAGCGGGAGGTTACGAGCAGTACTTC. Combining the CDR3 with reference TRBV7-9 and TRBJ2-7 gives the whole variable domain DTGVSQNPRHKITKRGQNVTFRCDPISEHNRLYWYRQTLGQGPEFLTYFQNEAQLEKSRLLSDRFSAERPKGSFSTLEIQRTEQGDSAMYLCASSLAGGYEQYFGPGTRLTVT.

V and J are TRBV5-4 and TRBJ2-4; possible D gene TRBD1, 6 bases. The CDR3 is 14 residues long. Germline CDR1 SGHNT, CDR2 YYREEE (reference sequence). V was pared by 4 bases and J by 4 bases, with 12 bases between. DNA of the CDR3: TGTGCCAGCAGCAGGACAGCGGAAAAAAACATTCAGTACTTC. This gives the protein CASSRTAEKNIQYF.

This chain joins TRBV28 and TRBJ2-3; 9 positions agree with TRBD2. Germline CDR1 MDHEN, CDR2 SYDVKM. J was trimmed by 3 bases and V by 3 bases; bases with no gene match: 4. This CDR3 comprises 15 residues. CDR3 DNA: TGTGCCAGCAGTTTGCCCCTAGCGGGGACAGATACGCAGTATTTT. Translating gives CASSLPLAGTDTQYF.

This clone was found a few times. The chain is built from TRBV9 and TRBJ2-2; 12 positions match TRBD2. Per germline, CDR1 SGDLS and CDR2 YYNGEE. The CDR3 loop spans 16 amino acids. V shed 6 bases and J 8 bases; nucleotides not matched to a gene: 11. Written as DNA, the CDR3 is TGTGCCAGCACACCAGAGACTAGCGGGAGAAAGGGGGAGCTGTTTTTT. It is translated as CASTPETSGRKGELFF. Variable domain in full (rest from reference TRBV9 and TRBJ2-2): DSGVTQTPKHLITATGQRVTLRCSPRSGDLSVYWYQQSLDQGLQFLIQYYNGEERAKGNILERFSAQQFPDLHSELNLSSLELGDSALYFCASTPETSGRKGELFFGEGSRLTVL.